This T cell receptor beta chain was identified during a study of T cells in women clearing cervical HPV infection. immunoSEQ multiplex PCR used an average of roughly 1,300 ng genomic DNA. Profiling relied on immunoSEQ multiplex PCR, and the TCRdb table lists in-frame clones only, not all of them. In all, the sample yields more than 20,000 clones. The V gene's germline CDR1 is SGHTA and CDR2 FQGNSA. The CDR3 runs 15 residues. V lost 5 bases and J 0 bases, leaving 14 bases between the germline ends. Study-level findings and limits: Combining TCR richness with V gene abundances gave roughly 0.8 AUC. Cases carried less TRBV6-7 than controls: 0.11% versus 0.16%.

To note about this clone: The antigen remains undetermined. The read falls 3 residues short of the CDR3 end, and the missing part is taken from the germline J gene.

The clonotype originates from a woman between 18 and 75 years old with a cervical HPV16 infection that either progressed to CIN3+ or cleared (not recorded which). J is TRBJ2-7 and V is TRBV7-2, with D possibly TRBD1 on 5 matching bases. Source material: blood buffy coat. CDR3 bases read: TGTGCCAGCAGCCAGGACATCAGGAGCTCCTACGAG. Its protein product is CASSQDIRSSYE. The complete CDR3 reads CASSQDIRSSYEQYF.